The entry below describes one TCR beta chain. Antigen: not known. The entry originates in a study of cytomegalovirus exposure and HLA in healthy donors. Findings of the study overall: Sequencing artifact likely explains a cluster of highly shared sequence variants.

PCR employed 60 Vbeta and 13 Jbeta primers. TCRdb's table, derived via immunoSEQ multiplex PCR, lists solely in-frame clones and lacks some. Of 110,000 to 150,000 clones detected, around 78% appear once; the ten largest clones hold approximately 2.5%. Trimming removed 0 bases at V and 5 bases at J, with 15 bases between. The CDR3 is made up of 15 amino acids. Germline loops: CDR1 SGDLS, CDR2 YYNGEE. This receptor was taken from a woman aged 18 to 35 in good health and CMV-seropositive. The sequencing sample was made of PBMCs. The chain has TRBV9 and TRBJ2-7; D gene uncertain. The CDR3, as DNA: TGTGCCAGCAGCGTAGTGGGCTCAAGTATGGACGAGCAGTACTTC. Translation: CASSVVGSSMDEQYF.